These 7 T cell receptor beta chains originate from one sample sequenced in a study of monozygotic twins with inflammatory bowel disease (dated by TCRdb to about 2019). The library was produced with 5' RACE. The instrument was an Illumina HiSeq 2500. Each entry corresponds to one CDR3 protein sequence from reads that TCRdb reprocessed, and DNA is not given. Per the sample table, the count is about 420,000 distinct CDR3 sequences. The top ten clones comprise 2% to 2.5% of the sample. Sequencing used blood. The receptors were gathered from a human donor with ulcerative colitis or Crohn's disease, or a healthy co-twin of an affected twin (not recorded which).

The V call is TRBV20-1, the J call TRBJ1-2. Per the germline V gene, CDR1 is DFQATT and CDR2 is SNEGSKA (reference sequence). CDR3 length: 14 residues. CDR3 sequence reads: CSARDAGSSYGYTF.

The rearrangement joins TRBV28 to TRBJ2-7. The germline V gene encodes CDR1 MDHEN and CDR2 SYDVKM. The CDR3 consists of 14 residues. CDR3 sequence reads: CASSLGGSRYEQYF.

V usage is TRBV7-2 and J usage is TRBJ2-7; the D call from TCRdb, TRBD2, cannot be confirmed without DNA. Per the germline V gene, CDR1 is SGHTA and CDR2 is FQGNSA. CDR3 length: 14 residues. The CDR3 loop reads CASSPEKREGEQYF.

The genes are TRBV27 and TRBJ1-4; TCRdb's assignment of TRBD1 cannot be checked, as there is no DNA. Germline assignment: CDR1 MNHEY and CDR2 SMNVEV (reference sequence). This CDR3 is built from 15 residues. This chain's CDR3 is CASTDRGRANEKLFF.

The CDR3 region is CAKEGQGKNEQYF. The chain combines TRBV2 with TRBJ2-7; as DNA is missing, the TRBD1 call by TCRdb cannot be tested. Germline loops: CDR1 SNHLY, CDR2 FYNNEI. The CDR3 runs 13 residues.

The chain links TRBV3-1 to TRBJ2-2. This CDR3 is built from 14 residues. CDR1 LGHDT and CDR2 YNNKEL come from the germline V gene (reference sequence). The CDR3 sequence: CASSLYRYTGELFF. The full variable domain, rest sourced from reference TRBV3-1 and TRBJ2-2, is DTAVSQTPKYLVTQMGNDKSIKCEQNLGHDTMYWYKQDSKKFLKIMFSYNNKELIINETVPNRFSPKSPDKAHLNLHINSLELGDSAVYFCASSLYRYTGELFFGEGSRLTVL.

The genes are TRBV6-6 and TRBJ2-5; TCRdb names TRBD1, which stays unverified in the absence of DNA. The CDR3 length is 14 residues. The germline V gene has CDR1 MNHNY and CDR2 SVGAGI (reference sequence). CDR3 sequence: CASSYVQGVETQYF.